Listed below are T cell receptor beta chains from one sample, sequenced in a study of T-cell memory formation after mild COVID-19. TCRdb ran MiXCR on the 5' RACE reads and lists one entry per CDR3 protein. The sample carries roughly 450,000 distinct CDR3 sequences, over 15% recorded once. Source material: PBMCs or a T cell subset sorted from them (not recorded which). Every receptor here comes from an adult woman who had mild COVID-19 (a few samples of this study predate the infection). Cell type and time point are not known. The CDR3 runs from the conserved cysteine through the conserved F or W. The D gene is left open where the match is weak. Expanded clones get a size class; other rows say once, few or many, or leave the size out.

TRBD1,few,TRBV24-1,TRBJ2-2,CATSDQGQGRPGELFF,TGTGCCACCAGTGACCAGGGACAGGGGAGGCCCGGGGAGCTGTTTTTT
TRBD1,.,TRBV9,TRBJ2-5,CASSVVVGTGQETQYF,TGTGCCAGCAGCGTAGTGGTAGGGACAGGCCAAGAGACCCAGTACTTC
TRBD2,.,TRBV18,TRBJ2-1,CASKPPGGRATNEQFF,TGTGCCAGCAAACCCCCCGGCGGGAGGGCGACCAATGAGCAGTTCTTC
.,.,TRBV6-1,TRBJ2-1,CASSEVGSRHEQFF,TGTGCCAGCAGTGAAGTGGGTAGCAGACATGAGCAGTTCTTC
.,many,TRBV5-1,TRBJ1-1,CASSAMWSENTEAFF,TGCGCCAGCAGCGCTATGTGGTCCGAGAACACTGAAGCTTTCTTT
.,.,TRBV20-1,TRBJ2-1,CSAPADGGNEQFF,TGCAGTGCTCCGGCGGATGGGGGCAATGAGCAGTTCTTC
.,.,TRBV25-1,TRBJ1-1,CASSGYGTGNTEAFF,TGTGCCAGCAGTGGTTACGGGACGGGGAACACTGAAGCTTTCTTT
.,few,TRBV10-3,TRBJ1-2,CAISAVGASGGYTF,TGTGCCATCAGTGCAGTCGGGGCAAGTGGTGGCTACACCTTC
TRBD1,few,TRBV23-1,TRBJ2-5,CASGPRTGGMETQYF,TGCGCCAGCGGGCCCAGGACAGGGGGTATGGAGACCCAGTACTTC
.,.,TRBV7-9,TRBJ2-3,CASSPRLGGDRDTQYF,TGTGCCAGCAGCCCCAGGTTAGGTGGGGATCGAGATACGCAGTATTTT
.,.,TRBV30,TRBJ2-5,CAWSTSWTQYF,TGTGCCTGGAGTACCTCATGGACCCAGTACTTC
.,few,TRBV5-1,TRBJ2-1,CASSLGTGENEQFF,TGCGCCAGCAGCTTGGGTACAGGCGAGAATGAGCAGTTCTTC
.,.,TRBV21-1,TRBJ1-5,CASSFRDGDGAEYSNQPQHF,TGTGCCAGCAGCTTCAGGGACGGGGACGGAGCAGAATATAGCAATCAGCCCCAGCATTTT
.,.,TRBV12-3/TRBV12-4,TRBJ2-1,CASGNNWGLGNEQFF,TGTGCCAGCGGAAACAATTGGGGCCTAGGCAATGAGCAGTTCTTC
TRBD2,few,TRBV6-1,TRBJ2-3,CASSEGLASTDTQYF,TGTGCCAGCAGTGAGGGACTAGCTAGCACAGATACGCAGTATTTT
.,few,TRBV7-2,TRBJ2-3,CASSSNGGRTDTQYF,TGTGCCAGCAGCTCCAACGGGGGAAGGACCGATACGCAGTATTTT
.,many,TRBV11-1,TRBJ1-1,CASSLVPGHTEAFF,TGTGCCAGCAGCTTAGTTCCAGGGCACACTGAAGCTTTCTTT
.,few,TRBV5-5,TRBJ1-3,CASSAALSQGNTIYF,TGTGCCAGCAGCGCCGCCTTGTCGCAGGGAAACACCATATATTTT
.,.,TRBV12-3/TRBV12-4,TRBJ1-4,CASSLGQVNEKLFF,TGTGCCAGCAGTTTGGGCCAAGTTAATGAAAAACTGTTTTTT
TRBD2,.,TRBV24-1,TRBJ2-1,CATSAPRAGVAYNEQFF,TGTGCCACCAGTGCCCCCCGAGCGGGAGTCGCCTACAATGAGCAGTTCTTC
.,.,TRBV6-1,TRBJ1-2,CAGGGGLIGYTF,TGTGCCGGCGGGGGCGGACTAATCGGCTACACCTTC
.,.,TRBV29-1,TRBJ2-5,CSVDGRQEQTQYF,TGCAGCGTTGACGGAAGACAGGAGCAGACCCAGTACTTC
.,many,TRBV4-2,TRBJ2-3,CASSQAVLPTDTQYF,TGTGCCAGCAGCCAAGCCGTCCTCCCCACAGATACGCAGTATTTT
TRBD2,.,TRBV4-1,TRBJ2-7,CASSQKGPSGGRYEQYF,TGCGCCAGCAGCCAGAAGGGTCCTAGCGGGGGGCGCTACGAGCAGTACTTC
.,.,TRBV6-1,TRBJ1-5,CASSESYQPQHF,TGTGCCAGCAGTGAGTCGTACCAGCCCCAGCATTTT
.,few,TRBV5-1,TRBJ2-1,CASSLGVAAEQFF,TGCGCCAGCAGCTTGGGGGTGGCGGCCGAGCAGTTCTTC
.,few,TRBV19,TRBJ1-5,CASSILSWTAGVQPQHF,TGTGCCAGTAGTATTCTCAGTTGGACCGCGGGGGTTCAGCCCCAGCATTTT
.,.,TRBV9,TRBJ2-3,CASSVGDASDTQYF,TGTGCCAGCAGCGTTGGGGACGCATCAGATACGCAGTATTTT
.,.,TRBV29-1,TRBJ2-1,CSVGVKGPYDEQFF,TGCAGCGTTGGAGTCAAAGGACCCTACGATGAGCAGTTCTTC
.,few,TRBV5-5,TRBJ2-1,CASSLGIRASSHNEQFF,TGTGCCAGCAGCTTGGGAATTCGGGCTAGTTCTCACAATGAGCAGTTCTTC
.,few,TRBV6-5,TRBJ2-5,CASRPGGWRGETQYF,TGTGCCAGCAGGCCTGGGGGATGGAGGGGGGAGACCCAGTACTTC
.,.,TRBV5-1,TRBJ2-7,CASSPGNLGPSSYEQYF,TGCGCCAGCAGCCCCGGGAACCTTGGACCCAGCTCCTACGAGCAGTACTTC
.,.,TRBV7-2,TRBJ1-6,CASSLAPGPLHF,TGTGCCAGCAGCTTAGCGCCAGGACCCCTCCACTTT